Listed below are T cell receptor beta chains from one sample, sequenced in a study of regulatory T cells in long-lasting Graves disease. TCRdb analysed the multiplex PCR reads with MiXCR anew, one entry per CDR3 protein. The sample lists some 250,000 distinct CDR3 sequences, around 21% occurring once. Sample: peripheral blood mononuclear cells (PBMCs), taken at new diagnosis, from a patient treated with antithyroid drugs. Receptors originate from a female donor with Graves disease. Both conserved end residues are part of each CDR3. The D gene is left open where the match is weak. For some rows the clone size is stated as once, few or many, or as a class when expanded; others skip it.

v_call	j_call	clone_size	d_call	cdr3_nt	cdr3_aa
TRBV28	TRBJ1-2	many	TRBD1	TGTGCCAGCAGGACGGTCGCGGCAGGGGGCCATGGCTACACCTTC	CASRTVAAGGHGYTF
TRBV7-2	TRBJ2-3	many	-	TGTGCCAGCAGTAGCATGGCAGATACGCAGTATTTT	CASSSMADTQYF
TRBV19	TRBJ2-2	many	TRBD2	TGTGCCAGTAGAAGTTGGCGGGAGGGCCGAGACTATGACACCGGGGAGCTGTTTTTT	CASRSWREGRDYDTGELFF
TRBV5-8	TRBJ2-5	-	-	TGTGCCAGCAGCTGGGACACAGTCCAAGAGACCCAGTACTTC	CASSWDTVQETQYF
TRBV6-1	TRBJ1-5	-	TRBD1	TGTGCCAGCAGTGAGGGGTCGGGACAGGGGGAGAATCAGCCCCAGCATTTT	CASSEGSGQGENQPQHF
TRBV6-2/TRBV6-3	TRBJ1-5	-	TRBD1	TGTGCCAGCCGTCCCGGGACAGGCGGGGAGCATTTT	CASRPGTGGEHF
TRBV3-1	TRBJ1-4	many	-	TGTGCCAGCAGCCACCAGGGCCCTAATGAAAAACTGTTTTTT	CASSHQGPNEKLFF
TRBV7-9	TRBJ2-1	-	TRBD2	TGTGCCAGCAGCAATGGACTAGCGGACAATGAGCAGTTCTTC	CASSNGLADNEQFF
TRBV12-3/TRBV12-4	TRBJ2-1	-	TRBD2	TGTGCCAGCAGTATAGGACTAGCGGGGAACAATGAGCAGTTCTTC	CASSIGLAGNNEQFF
TRBV7-2	TRBJ2-7	many	-	TGTGCCAGCAGCTTACGAGGGAGGAAGAAACACTACGAGCAGTACTTC	CASSLRGRKKHYEQYF
TRBV10-1	TRBJ2-3	many	TRBD2	TGCGCCAGCAGTGAAGGGACTACACGACATACGCAGTATTTT	CASSEGTTRHTQYF
TRBV7-9	TRBJ2-4	many	TRBD1	TGTGCCAGCAGCTCCCGGACAGGCCAGTTTGACATTCAGTACTTC	CASSSRTGQFDIQYF
TRBV27	TRBJ1-2	few	-	TGTGCCAGCAGATTGATAGGAGGAGATGGCTACACCTTC	CASRLIGGDGYTF
TRBV9	TRBJ2-6	many	-	TGTGCCAGCAGCCGAAATGGCAGGGCTGGGGCCAACGTCCTGACTTTC	CASSRNGRAGANVLTF
TRBV7-9	TRBJ2-2	many	-	TGTGCCAGCAGCACCGACAGCCCTGGGACCGGGGAGCTGTTTTTT	CASSTDSPGTGELFF
TRBV5-1	TRBJ2-1	many	TRBD2	TGCGCCAGTCGCCAAGCGGGAGTGGGAGAGCAGTTCTTC	CASRQAGVGEQFF
TRBV7-2	TRBJ2-7	many	TRBD2	TGTGCCAGCGTTCCCCTCGGACTAGCGGGAGGGCCAGCATACGAGCAGTACTTC	CASVPLGLAGGPAYEQYF
TRBV20-1	TRBJ2-1	many	TRBD2	TGCAGTGCCCGAGCCGGAACTAGCGGGGCCAATGAGCAGTTCTTC	CSARAGTSGANEQFF
TRBV4-3	TRBJ1-1	once	TRBD1	TGCGCCAGCAGGCCTTCGGACAGGGGAGGTACTGAAGCTTTCTTT	CASRPSDRGGTEAFF
TRBV20-1	TRBJ2-2	many	-	TGCAGTGCCAAAGACGACAGGATGAACACCGGGGAGCTGTTTTTT	CSAKDDRMNTGELFF
TRBV12-3/TRBV12-4	TRBJ1-6	many	-	TGTGCCAGCAGTTTCGGAGGCACTAATTCACCCCTCCACTTT	CASSFGGTNSPLHF
TRBV7-9	TRBJ2-1	many	-	TGTGCCAGCAGCCCCCAGGGGATGAACAATGAGCAGTTCTTC	CASSPQGMNNEQFF
TRBV12-3/TRBV12-4	TRBJ1-3	-	-	TGTGCCAGCAGTTTAGATATAATGGCAGCCGGCCCTGGAAACACCATATATTTT	CASSLDIMAAGPGNTIYF
TRBV15	TRBJ2-2	-	-	TGTGCCACCAGCAGGGGGGCGGACAGTAGGAACACCGGGGAGCTGTTTTTT	CATSRGADSRNTGELFF
TRBV5-1	TRBJ2-1	many	-	TGCGCCAGCAGCTTGGATACCTCGAGGAGTGAGCAGTTCTTC	CASSLDTSRSEQFF
TRBV10-3	TRBJ1-5	few	TRBD1	TGTGCCATCAGGGGGACAGGGAACAATCAGCCCCAGCATTTT	CAIRGTGNNQPQHF
TRBV20-1	TRBJ2-3	many	-	TGCAGTGCTAGAGAGTTTGTGGGTGATACGCAGTATTTT	CSAREFVGDTQYF
TRBV19	TRBJ2-2	-	-	TGTGCCAGTAGTAGCACAGAGAACACCGGGGAGCTGTTTTTT	CASSSTENTGELFF
TRBV6-1	TRBJ2-3	many	TRBD2	TGTGCCAGCAGTGAAGCGAAAGGACTAGCGCCAACAGATACGCAGTATTTT	CASSEAKGLAPTDTQYF
TRBV5-5	TRBJ1-1	many	TRBD1	TGTGCCAGCAGTTACAGGGGGCGCGGCGCTGAAGCTTTCTTT	CASSYRGRGAEAFF
TRBV12-3/TRBV12-4	TRBJ2-1	once	TRBD2	TGTGCCAGCAGTTTGGGGGGGATAGAGCAGTTCTTC	CASSLGGIEQFF
TRBV11-2	TRBJ2-7	-	TRBD1	TGTGCCAGCAGCTTAGAAGGGGACAGCTCCTACGAGCAGTACTTC	CASSLEGDSSYEQYF
TRBV18	TRBJ1-5	many	-	TGTGCCAGCTCACCAGGGGCAGGCAATCAGCCCCAGCATTTT	CASSPGAGNQPQHF